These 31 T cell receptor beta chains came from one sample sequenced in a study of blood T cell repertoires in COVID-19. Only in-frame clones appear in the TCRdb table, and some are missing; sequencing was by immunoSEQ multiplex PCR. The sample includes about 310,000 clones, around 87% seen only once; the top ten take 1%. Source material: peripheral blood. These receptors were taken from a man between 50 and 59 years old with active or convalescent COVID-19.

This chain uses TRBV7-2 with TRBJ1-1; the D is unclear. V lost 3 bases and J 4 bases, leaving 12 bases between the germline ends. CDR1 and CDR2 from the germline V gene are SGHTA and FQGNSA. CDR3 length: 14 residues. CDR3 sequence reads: CASSFGEIGTEAFF. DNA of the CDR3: TGTGCCAGCAGCTTCGGGGAGATCGGCACTGAAGCTTTCTTT. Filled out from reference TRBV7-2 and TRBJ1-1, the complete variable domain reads GAGVSQSPSNKVTEKGKDVELRCDPISGHTALYWYRQSLGQGLEFLIYFQGNSAPDKSGLPSDRFSAERTGGSVSTLTIQRTQQEDSAVYLCASSFGEIGTEAFFGQGTRLTVV.

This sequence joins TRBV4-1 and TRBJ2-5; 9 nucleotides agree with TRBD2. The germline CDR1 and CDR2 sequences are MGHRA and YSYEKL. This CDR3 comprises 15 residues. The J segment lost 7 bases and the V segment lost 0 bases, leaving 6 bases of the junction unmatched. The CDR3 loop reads CASSQDSGSGGTQYF. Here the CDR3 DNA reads TGCGCCAGCAGCCAAGATAGCGGGAGCGGTGGGACCCAGTACTTC.

The CDR3 loop reads CASSGRGRVSPLHF. In nucleotides, the CDR3 is TGTGCCAGCAGCGGCAGGGGCCGCGTTTCACCCCTCCACTTT. The gene calls are TRBV27 and TRBJ1-6, with D maybe TRBD1 (6 bases). The germline V gene has CDR1 MNHEY and CDR2 SMNVEV (reference sequence). The V end lost 6 bases, the J end lost 9 bases, and 15 bases lay between the germline ends. CDR3 length: 14 residues.

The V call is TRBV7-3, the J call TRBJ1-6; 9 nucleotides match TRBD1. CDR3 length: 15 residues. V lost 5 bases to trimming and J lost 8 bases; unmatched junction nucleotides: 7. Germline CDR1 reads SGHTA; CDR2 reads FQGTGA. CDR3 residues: CASSISGQGDSPLHF. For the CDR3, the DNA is TGTGCCAGCAGCATATCGGGACAGGGAGATTCACCCCTCCACTTT.

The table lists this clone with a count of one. CDR3 sequence: CAISDGGNNEKLFF. In DNA form, the CDR3 reads TGTGCCATCAGTGACGGAGGGAATAATGAAAAACTGTTTTTT. The chain uses TRBV10-3 and TRBJ1-4, with D unclear. Germline loops: CDR1 ENHRY, CDR2 SYGVKD. This CDR3 comprises 14 residues. V was shortened by 3 bases and J by 4 bases, with 9 bases between the two germline ends.

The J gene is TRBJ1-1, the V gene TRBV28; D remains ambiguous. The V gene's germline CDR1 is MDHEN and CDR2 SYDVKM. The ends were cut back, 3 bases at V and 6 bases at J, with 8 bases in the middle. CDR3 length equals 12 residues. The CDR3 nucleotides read TGTGCCAGCAGTTTTCAAGCGTCTGAAGCTTTCTTT. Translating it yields CASSFQASEAFF.

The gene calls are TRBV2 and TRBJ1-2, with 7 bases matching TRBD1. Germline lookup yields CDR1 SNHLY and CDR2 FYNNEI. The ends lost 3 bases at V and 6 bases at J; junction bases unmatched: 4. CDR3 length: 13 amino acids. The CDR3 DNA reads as TGTGCCAGCAGTGAGACAGGGAGGCATGGCTACACCTTC. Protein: CASSETGRHGYTF.

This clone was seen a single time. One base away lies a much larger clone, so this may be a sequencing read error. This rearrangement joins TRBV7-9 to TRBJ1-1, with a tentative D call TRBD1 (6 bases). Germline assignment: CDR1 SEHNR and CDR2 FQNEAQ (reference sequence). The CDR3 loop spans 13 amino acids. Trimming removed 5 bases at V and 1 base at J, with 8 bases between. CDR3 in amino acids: CASSETGNTEAFF. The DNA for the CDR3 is TGTGCCAGCAGCGAGACAGGGAACACTGAAGCTTTCTTT.

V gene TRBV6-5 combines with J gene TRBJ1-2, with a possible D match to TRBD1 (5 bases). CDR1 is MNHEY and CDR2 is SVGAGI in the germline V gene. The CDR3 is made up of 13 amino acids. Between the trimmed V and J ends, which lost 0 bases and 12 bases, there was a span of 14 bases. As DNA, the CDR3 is TGTGCCAGCAGTTACTCCCAGGGCAGTTCGGACACCTTC. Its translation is CASSYSQGSSDTF.

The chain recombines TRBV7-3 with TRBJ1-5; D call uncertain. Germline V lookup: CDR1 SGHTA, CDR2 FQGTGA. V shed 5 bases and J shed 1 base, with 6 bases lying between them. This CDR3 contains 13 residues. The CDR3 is CASSEGSNQPQHF. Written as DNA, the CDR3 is TGTGCCAGCAGCGAGGGAAGCAATCAGCCCCAGCATTTT. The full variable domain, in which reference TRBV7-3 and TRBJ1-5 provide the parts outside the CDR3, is GAGVSQTPSNKVTEKGKYVELRCDPISGHTALYWYRQSLGQGPEFLIYFQGTGAADDSGLPNDRFFAVRPEGSVSTLKIQRTERGDSAVYLCASSEGSNQPQHFGDGTRLSIL.

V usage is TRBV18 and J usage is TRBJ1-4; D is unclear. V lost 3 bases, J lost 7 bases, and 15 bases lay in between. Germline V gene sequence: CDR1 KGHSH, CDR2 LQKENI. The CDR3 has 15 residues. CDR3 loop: CASSPREGMSEKLFF. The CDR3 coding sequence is TGTGCCAGCTCACCCCGGGAAGGGATGAGTGAAAAACTGTTTTTT.

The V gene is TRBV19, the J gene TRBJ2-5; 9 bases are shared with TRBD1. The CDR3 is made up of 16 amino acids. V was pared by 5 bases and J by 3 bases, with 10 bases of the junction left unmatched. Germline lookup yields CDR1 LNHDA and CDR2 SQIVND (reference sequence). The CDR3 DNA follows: TGTGCCAGTAGTCTGTTGCCGGGACAGGGAAAAGAGACCCAGTACTTC. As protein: CASSLLPGQGKETQYF.

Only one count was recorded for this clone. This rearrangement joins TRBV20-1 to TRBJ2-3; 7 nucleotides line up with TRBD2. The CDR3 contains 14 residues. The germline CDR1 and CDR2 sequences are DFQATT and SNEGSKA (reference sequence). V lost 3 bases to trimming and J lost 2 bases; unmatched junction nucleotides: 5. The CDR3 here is CSASRLADTDTQYF. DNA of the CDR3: TGCAGTGCTAGTAGGCTAGCGGACACAGATACGCAGTATTTT.

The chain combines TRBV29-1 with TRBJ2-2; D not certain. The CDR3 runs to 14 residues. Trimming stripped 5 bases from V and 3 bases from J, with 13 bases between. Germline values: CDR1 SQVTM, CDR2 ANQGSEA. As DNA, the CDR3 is TGCAGCGTTCTCACCCTAAGTGACACCGGGGAGCTGTTTTTT. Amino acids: CSVLTLSDTGELFF.

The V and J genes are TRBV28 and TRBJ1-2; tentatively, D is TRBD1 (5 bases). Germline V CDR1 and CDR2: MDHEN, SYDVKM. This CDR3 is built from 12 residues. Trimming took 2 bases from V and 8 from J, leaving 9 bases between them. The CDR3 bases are TGTGCCAGCAGTTTAAGACAGCAGGGCTACACCTTC. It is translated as CASSLRQQGYTF.

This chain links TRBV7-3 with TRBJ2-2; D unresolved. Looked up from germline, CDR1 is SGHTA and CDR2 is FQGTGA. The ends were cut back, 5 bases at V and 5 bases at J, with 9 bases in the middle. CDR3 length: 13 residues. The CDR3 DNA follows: TGTGCCAGCAGCCGGAGTGATACCGGGGAGCTGTTTTTT. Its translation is CASSRSDTGELFF.

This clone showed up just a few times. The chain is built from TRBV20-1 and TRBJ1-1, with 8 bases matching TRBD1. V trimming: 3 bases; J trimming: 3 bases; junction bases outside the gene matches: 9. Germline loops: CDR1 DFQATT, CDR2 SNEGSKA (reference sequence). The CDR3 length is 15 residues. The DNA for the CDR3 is TGCAGTGCTAGTAGACAGGGGTGGTCGGACACTGAAGCTTTCTTT. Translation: CSASRQGWSDTEAFF.

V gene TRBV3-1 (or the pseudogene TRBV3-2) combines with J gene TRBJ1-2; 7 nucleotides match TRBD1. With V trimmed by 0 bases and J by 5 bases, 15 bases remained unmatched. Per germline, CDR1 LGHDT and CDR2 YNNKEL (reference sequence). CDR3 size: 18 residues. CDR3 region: CASSQDSGTDPLGYGYTF. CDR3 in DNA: TGTGCCAGCAGCCAAGACTCCGGGACAGACCCCCTTGGATATGGCTACACCTTC.

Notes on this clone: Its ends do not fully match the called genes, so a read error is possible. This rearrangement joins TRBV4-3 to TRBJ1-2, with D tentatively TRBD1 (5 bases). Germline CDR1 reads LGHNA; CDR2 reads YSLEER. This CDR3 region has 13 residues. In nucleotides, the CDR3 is TGCGCCCGCAGAGCGGGGGGTGGCTATGGCTACACCTTC. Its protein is CARRAGGGYGYTF.

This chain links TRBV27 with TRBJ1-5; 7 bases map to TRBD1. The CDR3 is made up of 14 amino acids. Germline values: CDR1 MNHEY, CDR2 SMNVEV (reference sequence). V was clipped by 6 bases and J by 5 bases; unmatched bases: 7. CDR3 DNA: TGTGCCAGCAGCCCAGGGGGAGGTTATCAGCCCCAGCATTTT. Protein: CASSPGGGYQPQHF.

The CDR3 DNA is TGCGCCAGCAGCCAAGAGGGAGATAATTCACCCCTCCACTTT. Its translation is CASSQEGDNSPLHF. The rearrangement uses TRBV4-3 and TRBJ1-6; D not resolved. This CDR3 spans 14 amino acids. Germline CDR1 LGHNA, CDR2 YSLEER. Between the trimmed V and J ends, which lost 0 bases and 5 bases, there was a span of 5 bases.

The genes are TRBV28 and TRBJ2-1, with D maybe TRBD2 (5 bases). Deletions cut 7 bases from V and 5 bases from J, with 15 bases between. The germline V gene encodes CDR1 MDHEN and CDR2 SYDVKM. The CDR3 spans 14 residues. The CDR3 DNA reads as TGTGCCAGCACCCTGGAGAGGGAAGACAATGAGCAGTTCTTC. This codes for CASTLEREDNEQFF.

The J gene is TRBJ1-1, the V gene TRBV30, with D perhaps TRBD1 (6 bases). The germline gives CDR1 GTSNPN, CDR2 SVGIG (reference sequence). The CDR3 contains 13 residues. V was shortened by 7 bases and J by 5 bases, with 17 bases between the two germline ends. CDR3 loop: CASMRGGQTEAFF. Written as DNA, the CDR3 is TGTGCCTCTATGAGGGGGGGGCAGACTGAAGCTTTCTTT.

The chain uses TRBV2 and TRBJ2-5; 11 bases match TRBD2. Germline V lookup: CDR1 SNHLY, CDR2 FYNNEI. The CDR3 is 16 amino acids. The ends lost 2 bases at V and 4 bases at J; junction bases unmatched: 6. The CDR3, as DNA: TGTGCCAGCAGTGAAAGAACTAGCGGGAGTGTAGAGACCCAGTACTTC. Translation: CASSERTSGSVETQYF. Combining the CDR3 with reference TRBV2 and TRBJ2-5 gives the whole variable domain EPEVTQTPSHQVTQMGQEVILRCVPISNHLYFYWYRQILGQKVEFLVSFYNNEISEKSEIFDDQFSVERPDGSNFTLKIRSTKLEDSAMYFCASSERTSGSVETQYFGPGTRLLVL.

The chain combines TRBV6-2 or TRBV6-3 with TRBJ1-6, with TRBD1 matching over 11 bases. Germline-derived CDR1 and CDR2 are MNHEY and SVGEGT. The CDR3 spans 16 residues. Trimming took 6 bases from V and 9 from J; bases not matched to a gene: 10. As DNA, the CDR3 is TGTGCCAGCAGCCTCGGGACAGGGGGTCCAATTTCACCCCTCCACTTT. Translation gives CASSLGTGGPISPLHF.

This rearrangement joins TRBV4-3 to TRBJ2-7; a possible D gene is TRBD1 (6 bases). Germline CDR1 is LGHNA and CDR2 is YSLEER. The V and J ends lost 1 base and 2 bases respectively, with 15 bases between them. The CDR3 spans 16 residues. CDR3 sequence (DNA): TGCGCCAGCAGCCAAGGCGGACAGTGGTCTCCCTACGAGCAGTACTTC. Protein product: CASSQGGQWSPYEQYF.

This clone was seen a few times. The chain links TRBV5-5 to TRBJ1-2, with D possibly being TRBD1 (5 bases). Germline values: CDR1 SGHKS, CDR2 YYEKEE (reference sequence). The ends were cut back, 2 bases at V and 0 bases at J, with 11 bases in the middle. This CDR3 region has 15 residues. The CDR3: CASSFRGGANYGYTF. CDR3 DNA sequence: TGTGCCAGCAGCTTTAGGGGTGGTGCTAACTATGGCTACACCTTC.

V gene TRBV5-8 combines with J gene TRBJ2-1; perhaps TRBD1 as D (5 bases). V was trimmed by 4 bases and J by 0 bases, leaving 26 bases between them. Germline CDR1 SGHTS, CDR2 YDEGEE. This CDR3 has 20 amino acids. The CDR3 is CASSAETTEKYQSSYNEQFF. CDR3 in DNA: TGTGCCAGCAGCGCAGAGACGACAGAAAAATATCAAAGCTCCTACAATGAGCAGTTCTTC.

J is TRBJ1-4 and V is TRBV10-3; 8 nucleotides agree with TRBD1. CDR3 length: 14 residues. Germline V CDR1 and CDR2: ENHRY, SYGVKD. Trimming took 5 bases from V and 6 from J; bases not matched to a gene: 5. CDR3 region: CAISRTGSDEKLFF. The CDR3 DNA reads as TGTGCCATCAGTAGGACAGGGAGTGATGAAAAACTGTTTTTT.

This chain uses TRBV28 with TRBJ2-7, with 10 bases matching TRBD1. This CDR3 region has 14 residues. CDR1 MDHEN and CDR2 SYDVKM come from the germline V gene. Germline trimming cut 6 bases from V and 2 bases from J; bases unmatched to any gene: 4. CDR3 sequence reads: CASRRDRGPYEQYF. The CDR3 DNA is TGTGCCAGCAGACGGGACAGGGGACCCTACGAGCAGTACTTC.

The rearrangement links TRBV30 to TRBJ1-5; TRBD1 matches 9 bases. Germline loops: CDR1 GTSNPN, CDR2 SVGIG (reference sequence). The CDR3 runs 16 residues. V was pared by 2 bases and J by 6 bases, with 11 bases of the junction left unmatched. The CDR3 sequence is CAWSTPRTGDSQPQHF. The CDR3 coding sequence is TGTGCCTGGAGTACCCCGAGGACAGGGGATAGTCAGCCCCAGCATTTT. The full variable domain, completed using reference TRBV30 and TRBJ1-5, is SQTIHQWPATLVQPVGSPLSLECTVEGTSNPNLYWYRQAAGRGLQLLFYSVGIGQISSEVPQNLSASRPQDRQFILSSKKLLLSDSGFYLCAWSTPRTGDSQPQHFGDGTRLSIL.